A selection of T cell receptor beta chains follows, all from one sample in a study of T cell repertoires in cytomegalovirus infection. A single record per CDR3 protein comes from TCRdb applying MiXCR to the reads. The sample consists of about 830,000 distinct CDR3 sequences, 32% of them appearing once. The antigens of these receptors remain unknown. The specimen comprised cultured CD8+ T cells from PBMCs, sampled from culture after CMV antigen stimulation. These receptors came from a human donor in good health (CMV status not recorded). Some clones in this sample may be carry-over from other donors' samples. Each CDR3 is given without its conserved first and last residue. A clone size is listed for some rows: how often the clone was seen (once, few, many), or a class if it is expanded.

>TRBJ2-1|many|TRBV12-3/TRBV12-4
ASSHPSGGREQF
>TRBJ1-5|few|TRBV2
ASSADRTSNQPQH
>TRBJ2-5|many|TRBV7-6
ASSFSTGGETQY
>TRBJ2-7|few|TRBV2
ASSALAGGYEQY
>TRBJ2-1|many|TRBV4-3
ASSRLQGNEQF
>TRBJ2-2|-|TRBV29-1
SVEEVVDWETGELF
>TRBJ1-6|-|TRBV27
ASTTRGGATPLH
>TRBJ2-7|-|TRBV7-9
ASSLNAGEQY
>TRBJ2-7|many|TRBV7-2
ASSYRGAAYEQY
>TRBJ2-5|-|TRBV12-3/TRBV12-4
ASSGTSVETQY
>TRBJ2-1|-|TRBV5-6
ASSLWGRYEQF
>TRBJ1-3|once|TRBV7-2
ASSPATGIHTIY
>TRBJ2-1|-|TRBV14
ASSQTRAHEQF
>TRBJ1-2|-|TRBV4-1
ASSQDAGGWYGYT
>TRBJ1-5|-|TRBV18
TSSSSYSNQPQH
>TRBJ1-2|-|TRBV29-1
SGQGSYGYT
>TRBJ2-1|few|TRBV7-3
ASSLISRGEHNEQF
>TRBJ1-5|-|TRBV24-1
VTSGRRDREGNQPQH
>TRBJ2-3|-|TRBV27
ASSLGSNTQY
>TRBJ2-5|-|TRBV27
ASNLQETQY
>TRBJ1-1|-|TRBV12-3/TRBV12-4
VSLGLVRGGYTEAF
>TRBJ1-5|few|TRBV4-3
ASSQGPGGSNQPQH
>TRBJ1-1|few|TRBV5-4
ASSQGDRGRNTEAF
>TRBJ2-3|few|TRBV15
ATSLRDSGGTDTQY
>TRBJ1-1|many|TRBV19
ASSIGMNTEAF
>TRBJ1-1|few|TRBV20-1
SAPRDMNTEAF
>TRBJ1-3|-|TRBV9
ASKGMTGNTIY
>TRBJ2-2|-|TRBV9
ASSAQNGPMEAGELF
>TRBJ2-1|many|TRBV12-3/TRBV12-4
ASREAEGNEQF
>TRBJ2-3|-|TRBV11-1
ASSLAGGTSTDTQY
>TRBJ1-1|-|TRBV2
ASREQGAIAEAF
>TRBJ2-2|-|TRBV14
ASSQDWGNTGELF
>TRBJ1-5|many|TRBV7-2
ASSLSMGESEPQH
>TRBJ1-2|few|TRBV20-1
STWTGDYGYT
>TRBJ1-1|-|TRBV4-1
ASSQEGGTGFTEAF
>TRBJ1-2|-|TRBV27
ASSRTGGGYGYT
>TRBJ1-5|few|TRBV28
ASSTGTGDLQPQH
>TRBJ1-5|-|TRBV27
AGSPSDGFNQPQH
>TRBJ1-3|-|TRBV2
ASRPTQGSSGNTIY
>TRBJ2-5|-|TRBV10-3
AISESLGGALETQY
>TRBJ2-2|-|TRBV4-1
ASSQTQGIGRSNTGELF
>TRBJ2-1|few|TRBV6-5
ASSYDGGGYNEQF
>TRBJ2-4|-|TRBV29-1
SVEGAQGADIQY
>TRBJ1-3|-|TRBV9
ASSGGTDSGNTIY
>TRBJ2-1|few|TRBV10-2
ATHGGGYNEQF
>TRBJ2-1|-|TRBV20-1
SANPVYEQF
>TRBJ2-6|once|TRBV4-3
ASSQVSDSGANVLT
>TRBJ1-4|-|TRBV6-6
ASSYKATNEKLF
>TRBJ1-1|-|TRBV6-2/TRBV6-3
ASSYSSVEAF
>TRBJ1-5|-|TRBV25-1
ASSAEGANQPQH
>TRBJ2-7|-|TRBV6-1
ASRRTSGGLNEQY
>TRBJ2-7|-|TRBV20-1
SAGLGTAYEQY
>TRBJ2-1|many|TRBV5-6
ASSLDHEQF
>TRBJ2-4|-|TRBV6-6
ASSYSTGGPKNIQY
>TRBJ2-6|few|TRBV7-9
ASSRPLSGANVLT
>TRBJ2-1|-|TRBV27
ASRPLGTTYNEQF
>TRBJ1-1|-|TRBV6-6
ASTKQNTEAF
>TRBJ2-1|many|TRBV20-1
SARVGGTYIEQF